Detailed here is one T cell receptor beta chain. The sample originates from a study of control samples from healthy donors and cancer patients. Profiling relied on immunoSEQ multiplex PCR, and the TCRdb table lists in-frame clones only, not all of them. This sample carries 120,000 to 150,000 clones, 91% of them seen once, and the ten largest clones take about 7.1%. Trimming left V 6 bases short and J 3 bases short, with 9 bases between. Germline V gene sequence: CDR1 MNHEY, CDR2 SVGAGI. This CDR3 region has 12 residues. The receptor was derived from a man between 18 and 35 years old in good health. Input material: blood. J is TRBJ2-7 and V is TRBV6-5; TRBD1 or TRBD2 may be the D gene (5 bases each). The CDR3 DNA sequence: TGTGCCAGCAGGGGGACCTTCTACGAGCAGTACTTC. This gives the protein CASRGTFYEQYF.